This passage covers 31 T cell receptor beta chains from one sample sequenced in a study of metastatic and nonmetastatic thyroid tumors. TCRdb re-analyzed the PCR reads through MiXCR. The table shows some 34,000 clones, with about 18% occurring only once. No treatment of any kind had been given to any patient before thyroid surgery. Sequenced material: blood. These receptors all come from a female donor with papillary thyroid cancer or a benign thyroid nodule (not recorded which). Some clones in this sample may be carry-over from other donors' samples.

This clone has a count of ten or more. The V gene is TRBV3-1, the J gene TRBJ1-6, with unresolved D. Germline-derived CDR1 and CDR2 are LGHDT and YNNKEL (reference sequence). With 2 bases removed from V and 5 bases from J, the gap between germline ends came to 4 bases. The CDR3 extends over 13 amino acids. The CDR3 sequence: CASSQPDNSPLHF. The DNA for the CDR3 is TGTGCCAGCAGCCAACCCGATAATTCACCCCTCCACTTT.

V and J are TRBV20-1 and TRBJ1-4; D ambiguous. CDR3 size: 20 residues. Trimming pared 3 bases from V and 2 bases from J, leaving 28 bases between. Looked up from germline, CDR1 is DFQATT and CDR2 is SNEGSKA (reference sequence). DNA of the CDR3: TGCAGTGCTAGGTTGGTCTCGGGGTGGTGGGCGCGGGATACTAATGAAAAACTGTTTTTT. Protein: CSARLVSGWWARDTNEKLFF.

This clone was counted ten times or more. CDR3 sequence reads: CASSPGETQYF. The DNA of the CDR3 is TGTGCCAGCTCACCAGGCGAGACCCAGTACTTC. This chain joins TRBV18 and TRBJ2-5; no clear D gene. Germline CDR1 is KGHSH and CDR2 is LQKENI. This CDR3 comprises 11 residues. Trimming left V 2 bases short and J 5 bases short, with 3 bases between.

The rearrangement joins TRBV19 to TRBJ2-7, with no clear D. Trimming took off 9 bases at V and 5 bases at J, with 26 bases between the two ends. Germline-derived CDR1 and CDR2 are LNHDA and SQIVND (reference sequence). This CDR3 is 16 amino acids long. DNA of the CDR3: TGTGCCAGCGCTAAAAACCTGTGGTCCCAAGAAAACGAGCAGTACTTC. Translated, it gives CASAKNLWSQENEQYF.

The chain has TRBV20-1 and TRBJ1-2; no clear D. Germline V gene data show CDR1 as DFQATT and CDR2 as SNEGSKA (reference sequence). There are 12 residues in the CDR3. V was trimmed by 7 bases and J by 2 bases, leaving 11 bases between them. The CDR3 sequence is CSVRSANYGYTF. The CDR3 DNA sequence: TGCAGTGTACGCTCGGCGAACTATGGCTACACCTTC.

This clone was observed a few times. A much larger clone differs by one base, so this may be a read error. The chain carries TRBV10-2 and TRBJ1-1; D not resolved. Germline V gene sequence: CDR1 WSHSY, CDR2 SAAADI. CDR3 size: 17 residues. V lost 0 bases, J lost 4 bases, and 18 bases lay in between. CDR3 in DNA: TGCGCCAGCAGTGAGTCGGTCCTCGGGAGAGGAAGCACTGAAGCTTTCTTT. It encodes CASSESVLGRGSTEAFF.

This clone was seen a handful of times. One end of the junction fails to match germline, which may point to a read error. Additional DNA sequences in this sample encode the identical CDR3. The gene calls are TRBV28 and TRBJ1-1, with 8 bases identical to TRBD1. The CDR3 extends over 15 amino acids. Germline V gives CDR1 MDHEN, CDR2 SYDVKM. This CDR3 reads CASRQGRTGWTEAFF. CDR3 sequence (DNA): TGTGCCAGCAGGCAAGGTCGGACAGGGTGGACTGAAGCTTTCTTC.

The table lists this clone with many counts. The genes are TRBV20-1 and TRBJ1-6; D is unresolved. The CDR3 extends over 15 amino acids. In germline, CDR1 is DFQATT, CDR2 SNEGSKA (reference sequence). The ends were cut back, 5 bases at V and 8 bases at J, with 19 bases in the middle. The CDR3 is CSAQRTADGYSPLHF. CDR3 nucleotide sequence: TGCAGTGCTCAGAGGACCGCCGATGGGTATTCACCCCTCCACTTT.

By sample share, this clone is medium-sized. This CDR3 is CASSYGGSGVLEQFF. DNA for the CDR3: TGTGCCAGCAGTTACGGGGGAAGCGGGGTGCTCGAGCAGTTCTTC. The J gene is TRBJ2-1, the V gene TRBV6-5; 7 bases fit TRBD2. J lost 10 bases, V lost 2 bases, and 11 bases had no gene match. In germline, CDR1 is MNHEY, CDR2 SVGAGI. The CDR3 extends over 15 amino acids.

This clone was observed a few times. This likely comes from a read error, as the CDR3 has no conserved phenylalanine or tryptophan at its end. The CDR3: CAGSPSGGGKRYEQYL. The CDR3 DNA is TGTGCCGGCAGTCCCTCTGGAGGGGGGAAACGCTACGAGCAGTACCTC. The chain employs TRBV6-4 and TRBJ2-7; the D gene could be TRBD1 or TRBD2 (6 bases each). This CDR3 has 16 amino acids. Germline CDR1 is MRHNA and CDR2 is SNTAGT.

Points on this clone: At one end the junction does not follow the germline gene, possibly because of a read error. This sequence joins TRBV5-1 and TRBJ2-5; D is possibly TRBD1 (6 bases). This CDR3 comprises 14 residues. Germline V lookup: CDR1 SGHRS, CDR2 YFSETQ. The CDR3 sequence: CASSLTGQEDTRYF. The CDR3 bases are TGCGCCAGCAGCTTAACGGGACAAGAAGATACCCGGTACTTC.

In this sample, this clone is medium-sized. This chain connects TRBV20-1 to TRBJ2-7, with TRBD1 identical over 8 bases. The germline gives CDR1 DFQATT, CDR2 SNEGSKA (reference sequence). The CDR3 length is 15 residues. J was trimmed by 2 bases and V by 0 bases; bases with no gene match: 6. CDR3 DNA sequence: TGCAGTGCTAGAGAGTCCGGGACAGGACCCTACGAGCAGTACTTC. Translating gives CSARESGTGPYEQYF.

Comments on this clone: A read error may be the cause here, since a much bigger clone is one base away. The chain is built from TRBV10-1 and TRBJ2-1; 7 positions agree with TRBD1. From germline, CDR1 is WNHNN and CDR2 SYGVQD (reference sequence). The CDR3 contains 14 residues. The trim removed 7 bases at V and 0 bases at J, leaving 3 bases unmatched. The CDR3 nucleotides are TGCGCCAGCATCCGGGACAGCTCCTACAATGAGCAGTTCTTC. This encodes CASIRDSSYNEQFF.

The gene calls are TRBV7-2 and TRBJ2-7; D might be TRBD2 (5 bases). The germline V and J ends were trimmed by 4 bases and 2 bases, with 6 bases remaining between them. The CDR3 is 12 residues long. Germline V gene lookup returns CDR1 SGHTA and CDR2 FQGNSA. The CDR3 reads CASSWGAYEQYF. CDR3 bases: TGTGCCAGCAGCTGGGGAGCCTACGAGCAGTACTTC.

The chain links TRBV7-3 to TRBJ2-7; no clear D gene. Germline CDR1 is SGHTA and CDR2 is FQGTGA. This CDR3 region has 13 residues. Between the trimmed V and J ends, which lost 5 bases and 0 bases, there was a span of 8 bases. The CDR3 protein is CASSPPLSYEQYF. For the CDR3, the DNA is TGTGCCAGCAGCCCCCCCCTCTCCTACGAGCAGTACTTC. Using reference TRBV7-3 and TRBJ2-7 for the parts outside the CDR3, the full variable domain is GAGVSQTPSNKVTEKGKYVELRCDPISGHTALYWYRQSLGQGPEFLIYFQGTGAADDSGLPNDRFFAVRPEGSVSTLKIQRTERGDSAVYLCASSPPLSYEQYFGPGTRLTVT.

The chain carries TRBV6-1 and TRBJ2-1; D is uncertain. The CDR3 consists of 16 residues. The germline CDR1 and CDR2 sequences are MNHNS and SASEGT. The germline V and J ends were trimmed by 9 bases and 3 bases, with 21 bases remaining between them. The CDR3: CARVGDDMGNYNEQFF. CDR3 nucleotide sequence: TGTGCCAGAGTGGGTGATGACATGGGTAACTACAATGAGCAGTTCTTC.

This clone was seen at least ten times. This chain links TRBV6-4 with TRBJ2-3; D is unclear. Germline CDR1 and CDR2: MRHNA and SNTAGT. The CDR3 runs 14 residues. The V end lost 0 bases, the J end lost 3 bases, and 7 bases lay between the germline ends. The CDR3 nucleotides are TGTGCCAGCAGTGACTCTGGGGAAACAGATACGCAGTATTTT. Amino acids: CASSDSGETDTQYF.

For this clone: One end of the junction fails to match germline, which may point to a read error. This chain joins TRBV5-1 and TRBJ2-2, with 8 positions matching TRBD1. The CDR3 contains 16 residues. Germline CDR1 reads SGHRS; CDR2 reads YFSETQ. In nucleotides, the CDR3 is TGCGCCAGCAGCCCGGTCCATACAGGGGGTCCCGGGGAGCTGTTCTTT. The encoded protein is CASSPVHTGGPGELFF.

This clone was counted a few times. V gene TRBV2 combines with J gene TRBJ1-2; no clear D. Per germline, CDR1 SNHLY and CDR2 FYNNEI. Trimming cost V 6 bases and J 4 bases, with 12 bases left between them. This CDR3 comprises 13 residues. The CDR3 DNA sequence: TGTGCCAGCAGCCCGTGGGGAGCCTATGGCTACACCTTC. Translation gives CASSPWGAYGYTF.

This clone was found many times. The J gene is TRBJ1-1, the V gene TRBV6-1; perhaps TRBD1 as D (6 bases). V lost 6 bases to trimming and J lost 9 bases, with 14 bases between them. The CDR3 consists of 12 residues. Per germline, CDR1 MNHNS and CDR2 SASEGT. CDR3 residues: CASRNHREKAFF. DNA of the CDR3: TGTGCCAGCAGAAACCACAGGGAGAAAGCTTTCTTT.

At least ten counts were recorded for this clone. V and J are TRBV7-6 and TRBJ2-2, with TRBD1 identical over 9 bases. The CDR3 contains 16 residues. V lost 1 base and J lost 4; bases outside the gene matches: 4. Germline V gene sequence: CDR1 SGHVS, CDR2 FNYEAQ. CDR3: CASSLGDRVFTGELFF. The DNA of the CDR3 is TGTGCCAGCAGCTTAGGGGACAGGGTATTCACCGGGGAGCTGTTTTTT.

At least ten counts were recorded for this clone. The chain is built from TRBV20-1 and TRBJ2-2; D unclear. CDR3 length: 14 amino acids. Germline CDR1 reads DFQATT; CDR2 reads SNEGSKA (reference sequence). Trimming took 6 bases from V and 4 from J, leaving 15 bases between them. CDR3 in amino acids: CSAAQPETTGELFF. DNA for the CDR3: TGCAGTGCCGCCCAACCTGAAACCACCGGGGAGCTGTTTTTT.

This clone was picked up a small number of times. The chain recombines TRBV6-1 with TRBJ1-2; D gene uncertain. V lost 6 bases and J 8 bases, leaving 16 bases between the germline ends. This CDR3 comprises 13 residues. Looked up from germline, CDR1 is MNHNS and CDR2 is SASEGT. Here the CDR3 reads CASSPNCLVGYTF. For the CDR3, the DNA is TGTGCCAGCAGCCCGAACTGCCTGGTGGGCTACACCTTC.

There are many counts of this clone. The CDR3 loop reads CASSDSLLYNEQFF. DNA for the CDR3: TGTGCCAGCAGCGACTCACTTTTGTACAATGAGCAGTTCTTC. V gene TRBV7-9 combines with J gene TRBJ2-1; no reliable D call. The CDR3 runs 14 residues. The germline V gene has CDR1 SEHNR and CDR2 FQNEAQ (reference sequence). V shed 5 bases and J shed 4 bases, with 12 bases lying between them.

About this clone itself: Being one base from a much bigger clone, this may be a read error. This chain links TRBV20-1 with TRBJ2-3; the match to TRBD2 covers 15 bases. The germline V gene encodes CDR1 DFQATT and CDR2 SNEGSKA (reference sequence). The CDR3 sequence is 14 residues long. CDR3 sequence reads: CSAGTSGRTGTQYF. The CDR3 DNA sequence: TGCAGTGCTGGGACTAGCGGGAGGACAGGTACGCAGTATTTT.

The CDR3 here is CAIQGDGYTEAFF. In nucleotides, the CDR3 is TGTGCCATCCAGGGAGATGGGTACACTGAAGCTTTCTTT. This sequence joins TRBV2 and TRBJ1-1, with a weak D call TRBD1 (5 bases). This CDR3 contains 13 residues. Germline CDR1 SNHLY, CDR2 FYNNEI. With 10 bases removed from V and 3 bases from J, the gap between germline ends came to 15 bases.

This clone occurred many times. The rearrangement uses TRBV6-6 and TRBJ1-1; D might be TRBD1 (6 bases). The CDR3 consists of 17 residues. V lost 2 bases and J 4 bases, leaving 20 bases between the germline ends. From germline, CDR1 is MNHNY and CDR2 SVGAGI (reference sequence). The CDR3 DNA reads TGTGCCAGCAGTTACCGTTACAGGAGTGGGGGCGGCACTGAAGCTTTCTTT. Translating gives CASSYRYRSGGGTEAFF.

To note about this clone: A junction boundary mismatches the germline segment, possibly from a read error. CDR3 sequence: CASIERGASSYNEQFF. The CDR3 DNA is TGTGCCAGCATTGAACGGGGCGCGAGCTCCTACAATGAGCAGTTCTTC. V is TRBV2 and J is TRBJ2-1; D may correspond to TRBD1 or TRBD2 (5 bases each). CDR3 length: 16 residues. Germline V gene data show CDR1 as SNHLY and CDR2 as FYNNEI.

In its sample, this clone was seen many times. The rearrangement joins TRBV7-9 to TRBJ2-5; D not resolved. Per the germline V gene, CDR1 is SEHNR and CDR2 is FQNEAQ (reference sequence). This CDR3 comprises 11 residues. V lost 5 bases to trimming and J lost 6 bases, with 7 bases between them. As DNA, the CDR3 is TGTGCCAGCAGCCCCGGGCAGACCCAGTACTTC. Amino acids: CASSPGQTQYF.

This clone was picked up many times. This sample includes further DNA sequences coding for the same CDR3. The rearrangement links TRBV20-1 to TRBJ2-7; TRBD2 matches at 10 bases. The CDR3 sequence is 13 residues long. CDR1 is DFQATT, CDR2 SNEGSKA, per germline (reference sequence). V trimming: 7 bases; J trimming: 2 bases; junction bases outside the gene matches: 5. CDR3 sequence (DNA): TGCAGTGTCCAGCGGGGGGGCACCTACGAGCAGTACTTC. Encoded protein: CSVQRGGTYEQYF.

CDR3: CASSPVTF. In DNA form, the CDR3 reads TGTGCCAGCAGCCCCGTGACTTTC. The chain is built from TRBV11-3 and TRBJ2-6, with no clear D. The CDR3 loop spans 8 amino acids. V gave up 5 bases and J gave up 17 bases, with 4 bases separating them. CDR1 and CDR2 (germline): SGHNT, YENEEA.